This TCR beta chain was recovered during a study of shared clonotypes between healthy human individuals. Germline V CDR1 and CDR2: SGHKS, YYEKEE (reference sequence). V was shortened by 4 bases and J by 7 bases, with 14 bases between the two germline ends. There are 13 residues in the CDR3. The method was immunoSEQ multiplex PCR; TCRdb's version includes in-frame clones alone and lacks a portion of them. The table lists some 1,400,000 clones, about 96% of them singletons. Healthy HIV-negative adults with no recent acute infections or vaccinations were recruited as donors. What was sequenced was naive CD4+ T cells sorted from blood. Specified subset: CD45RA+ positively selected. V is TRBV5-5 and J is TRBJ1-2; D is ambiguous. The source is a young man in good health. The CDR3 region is CASSNAGDVGYTF. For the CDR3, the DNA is TGTGCCAGCAGCAACGCAGGAGACGTTGGCTACACCTTC. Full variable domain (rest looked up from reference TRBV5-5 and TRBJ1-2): DAGVTQSPTHLIKTRGQQVTLRCSPISGHKSVSWYQQVLGQGPQFIFQYYEKEERGRGNFPDRFSARQFPNYSSELNVNALLLGDSALYLCASSNAGDVGYTFGSGTRLTVV.